These 29 T cell receptor beta chains originate from one sample sequenced in a study of post-analysis software for immune sequencing data. Regarding the study as a whole: TRBV segments more frequent in patients than in controls numbered roughly 5 and included TRBV5-6, TRBV5-1 and TRBV20-1.

Unique molecular identifiers were carried by the TCR beta cDNA libraries. TCRdb reprocessed the PCR reads with MiXCR, giving one entry per CDR3 protein. The sample holds more than 500,000 distinct CDR3 sequences, 34% seen once. No antigen is known for these receptors. The sample taken for sequencing was blood. These receptors originate from a girl aged 2-17 years with multiple sclerosis.

V and J are TRBV29-1 and TRBJ2-6; 9 nucleotides match TRBD1. V lost 0 bases and J lost 1; bases outside the gene matches: 13. CDR1 is SQVTM and CDR2 is ANQGSEA in the germline V gene. This CDR3 is built from 20 residues. The CDR3 region is CSVEEWIMGQGLSGANVLTF. The CDR3 coding sequence is TGCAGCGTTGAAGAATGGATAATGGGACAGGGCTTATCTGGGGCCAACGTCCTGACTTTC.

This rearrangement joins TRBV2 to TRBJ2-7; no definite D call. The CDR3 runs to 12 residues. V was pared by 7 bases and J by 5 bases, with 12 bases between. The germline gives CDR1 SNHLY, CDR2 FYNNEI. The CDR3 protein is CASTAKSHEQYF. Here the CDR3 DNA reads TGTGCCAGCACAGCTAAAAGCCACGAGCAGTACTTC.

The genes are TRBV4-1 and TRBJ2-2, with 10 bases that match TRBD2. V was pared by 1 base and J by 2 bases, with 4 bases of the junction left unmatched. Germline lookup yields CDR1 MGHRA and CDR2 YSYEKL. This CDR3 has 17 amino acids. CDR3 in amino acids: CASSQVVAGGNTGELFF. The DNA of the CDR3 is TGCGCCAGCAGCCAAGTCGTAGCGGGGGGCAACACCGGGGAGCTGTTTTTT.

J is TRBJ2-3 and V is TRBV9; 10 nucleotides align to TRBD2. V was pared by 0 bases and J by 6 bases, with 16 bases of the junction left unmatched. The germline CDR1 and CDR2 sequences are SGDLS and YYNGEE. The CDR3 is made up of 19 amino acids. The CDR3 DNA follows: TGTGCCAGCAGCGTAGCATCTGGACTAGCGGAGCCAAATTGGGATACGCAGTATTTT. Encoded protein: CASSVASGLAEPNWDTQYF.

The chain couples TRBV5-5 to TRBJ2-7; the D is unclear. The CDR3 runs to 12 residues. Germline V CDR1 and CDR2: SGHKS, YYEKEE (reference sequence). V was pared by 7 bases and J by 5 bases, with 13 bases between. The CDR3 here is CASARSENEQYF. The CDR3 DNA reads as TGTGCCAGCGCAAGATCCGAGAACGAGCAGTACTTC.

V usage is TRBV5-6 and J usage is TRBJ1-2; maybe TRBD1 (5 bases). CDR3 length: 15 amino acids. V was clipped by 4 bases and J by 8 bases, with 21 bases between them. Germline assignment: CDR1 SGHDT and CDR2 YYEEEE. CDR3 in DNA: TGTGCCAGCAGCAGACGGGCTGGGGCTATGGGAGGCTACACCTTC. Translation gives CASSRRAGAMGGYTF.

This chain links TRBV6-5 with TRBJ1-1; no clear D. The CDR3 covers 16 residues. The germline gives CDR1 MNHEY, CDR2 SVGAGI. The V and J ends lost 1 base and 1 base respectively, with 13 bases between them. This CDR3 reads CASSYFSGSGNTEAFF. CDR3 coding DNA: TGTGCCAGCAGTTACTTCTCTGGGAGTGGGAACACTGAAGCTTTCTTT.

The chain couples TRBV14 to TRBJ2-2, with D uncertain. This CDR3 region has 16 residues. Germline V gene sequence: CDR1 SGHDN, CDR2 FVKESK. V gave up 2 bases and J gave up 1 base, with 11 bases separating them. This chain's CDR3 is CASSQLIARNTGELFF. The CDR3 DNA reads TGTGCCAGCAGCCAACTGATAGCAAGGAACACCGGGGAGCTGTTTTTT.

On this clonotype itself: This sequence may be a read error, since a much larger clone differs from it by one base. This chain links TRBV12-3 or TRBV12-4 with TRBJ1-5; the D gene is possibly TRBD1 (5 bases). This CDR3 is 13 amino acids long. CDR3 region: CASSFDSNRPQHF. In DNA, the CDR3 is TGTGCCAGCAGTTTCGACAGTAATCGGCCCCAGCATTTT.

The chain couples TRBV7-8 to TRBJ2-1; either TRBD1 or TRBD2 may supply D (6 bases each). The V end was cut by 1 base, the J end by 6 bases, with 13 bases between. Germline CDR1 is SGHVS and CDR2 is FQNEAQ. CDR3 length: 15 residues. The CDR3 nucleotides are TGTGCCAGCAGCTTAGGGGGGGCTTTGATCAATGAGCAGTTCTTC. It yields the protein CASSLGGALINEQFF.

The V gene is TRBV7-9, the J gene TRBJ1-1; maybe TRBD1 (5 bases). The CDR3 is 14 amino acids. Trimming shortened V by 3 bases and J by 2 bases, and 10 bases separated the two germline ends. The V gene's germline CDR1 is SEHNR and CDR2 FQNEAQ (reference sequence). The CDR3, as DNA: TGTGCCAGCAGCTTCCCAGGGTCAAACACTGAAGCTTTCTTT. This translates into CASSFPGSNTEAFF.

This clonotype showed up just a few times. V is TRBV6-2 or TRBV6-3 and J is TRBJ2-7; 7 bases are shared with TRBD1. Germline-derived CDR1 and CDR2 are MNHEY and SVGEGT. Trimming removed 0 bases from V and 3 bases from J; junction bases left unmatched: 5. The CDR3 loop spans 15 amino acids. The DNA for the CDR3 is TGTGCCAGCAGTTACTCCGCGACAGGGAGCTACGAGCAGTACTTC. Translation: CASSYSATGSYEQYF.

This clonotype was seen a handful of times. The chain is built from TRBV15 and TRBJ1-2, with 10 bases fitting TRBD1. V gave up 1 base and J gave up 13 bases; unmatched junction bases: 9. Germline V gives CDR1 LNHNV, CDR2 YYDKDF (reference sequence). This CDR3 has 14 amino acids. The CDR3 DNA sequence: TGTGCCACCAGCAGAGCCGACAGGGGGCGGCTGGGCACCTTC. Its protein product is CATSRADRGRLGTF.

This clonotype was detected a few times. The V gene is TRBV25-1, the J gene TRBJ2-1; 10 nucleotides agree with TRBD2. This CDR3 has 11 amino acids. The J segment lost 10 bases and the V segment lost 8 bases, leaving 2 bases of the junction unmatched. Germline V gene sequence: CDR1 MGHDK, CDR2 SYGVNS. The CDR3 region has the DNA TGTGCCAGCCATAGCGGGGGGGAGCAGTTCTTC. This sequence encodes CASHSGGEQFF.

This chain uses TRBV6-5 with TRBJ2-7; TRBD2 is a possible D gene (6 bases). Germline CDR1 and CDR2: MNHEY and SVGAGI. The CDR3 covers 14 residues. With 7 bases removed from V and 1 base from J, the gap between germline ends came to 14 bases. The CDR3 region is CASIPYRGSYEQYF. The CDR3 bases are TGTGCCAGCATTCCATACCGGGGGTCCTACGAGCAGTACTTC.

V and J are TRBV24-1 and TRBJ2-3; D possibly corresponds to TRBD1 (5 bases). Trimming stripped 8 bases from V and 5 bases from J, with 10 bases between. This CDR3 is 12 amino acids long. Per germline, CDR1 KGHDR and CDR2 SFDVKD. The CDR3 nucleotides are TGTGCCACCACCACGCAGGGAGATACGCAGTATTTT. This codes for CATTTQGDTQYF.

This clonotype was recorded a few times. V usage is TRBV20-1 and J usage is TRBJ2-5; D unresolved. The J call may be faulty, since TRBJ2-7 better matches the DNA end. Looked up from germline, CDR1 is DFQATT and CDR2 is SNEGSKA (reference sequence). The CDR3 length is 13 residues. Written as DNA, the CDR3 is TGCAGTGCTAGAAGGCAGGTGGGATACGAGCAGTACTTC. This translates into CSARRQVGYEQYF.

The rearrangement uses TRBV6-1 and TRBJ1-5, with TRBD1 identical over 10 bases. This CDR3 has 16 residues. Trimming at V came to 6 bases and at J to 3 bases, leaving 8 bases not matched to a gene. Germline lookup yields CDR1 MNHNS and CDR2 SASEGT. The CDR3 bases are TGTGCCAGCAGACCCGACAGGGGGCGGAACAATCAGCCCCAGCATTTT. This encodes CASRPDRGRNNQPQHF.

This clonotype has just a few counts. The chain recombines TRBV10-3 with TRBJ2-5, with TRBD2 matching 11 bases. Germline V gene lookup returns CDR1 ENHRY and CDR2 SYGVKD. V shed 8 bases and J 4 bases; nucleotides not matched to a gene: 9. The CDR3 is 15 residues long. CDR3 amino acids: CAISLGLAALETQYF. The CDR3 coding sequence is TGTGCCATCTCTTTGGGACTAGCGGCTCTAGAGACCCAGTACTTC.

J is TRBJ2-2 and V is TRBV10-1, with a tentative D call TRBD2 (5 bases). CDR3 length: 17 residues. The V gene lost 2 bases and the J gene lost 5 bases, with 18 bases spanning the gap. The germline V gene encodes CDR1 WNHNN and CDR2 SYGVQD (reference sequence). The CDR3 nucleotides are TGCGCCAGCAGTGAGCCCCTAGCCGAACCGGGGACCGGGGAGCTGTTTTTT. Translated, it gives CASSEPLAEPGTGELFF.

This clonotype was found a few times. This rearrangement joins TRBV11-2 to TRBJ2-5; no definite D call. Deletions cut 4 bases from V and 5 bases from J, with 14 bases between. Germline assignment: CDR1 SGHAT and CDR2 FQNNGV. The CDR3 runs 14 residues. This CDR3 is CASSSALGLETQYF. CDR3 bases: TGTGCCAGCAGCTCCGCGTTAGGGTTGGAGACCCAGTACTTC.

Only one count was recorded for this clonotype. V and J are TRBV5-1 and TRBJ2-7, with 10 bases lining up with TRBD1. V lost 2 bases to trimming and J lost 2 bases; unmatched junction nucleotides: 7. The CDR3 loop spans 16 amino acids. Germline lookup yields CDR1 SGHRS and CDR2 YFSETQ. CDR3 residues: CASSLRWGTGAYEQYF. The CDR3, as DNA: TGCGCCAGCAGCTTAAGGTGGGGGACAGGGGCCTACGAGCAGTACTTC. The full variable domain, in which reference TRBV5-1 and TRBJ2-7 provide the parts outside the CDR3, is KAGVTQTPRYLIKTRGQQVTLSCSPISGHRSVSWYQQTPGQGLQFLFEYFSETQRNKGNFPGRFSGRQFSNSRSEMNVSTLELGDSALYLCASSLRWGTGAYEQYFGPGTRLTVT.

J is TRBJ2-1 and V is TRBV15, with 7 bases lining up with TRBD2. In germline, CDR1 is LNHNV, CDR2 YYDKDF (reference sequence). This CDR3 comprises 17 residues. Trimming at V came to 5 bases and at J to 7 bases, leaving 17 bases not matched to a gene. CDR3 sequence: CATSPGLSPGGLNEQFF. As DNA, the CDR3 is TGTGCCACCAGCCCAGGATTAAGCCCCGGGGGGTTAAATGAGCAGTTCTTC. Variable domain in full (rest from reference TRBV15 and TRBJ2-1): DAMVIQNPRYQVTQFGKPVTLSCSQTLNHNVMYWYQQKSSQAPKLLFHYYDKDFNNEADTPDNFQSRRPNTSFCFLDIRSPGLGDTAMYLCATSPGLSPGGLNEQFFGPGTRLTVL.

This clonotype was found a few times. The rearrangement links TRBV5-1 to TRBJ2-5; D not resolved. V lost 4 bases and J 4 bases, leaving 17 bases between the germline ends. The CDR3 extends over 15 amino acids. Per the germline V gene, CDR1 is SGHRS and CDR2 is YFSETQ. For the CDR3, the DNA is TGCGCCAGCAGCACGCGGTCCTCGCTGGGAGAGACCCAGTACTTC. Translating it yields CASSTRSSLGETQYF.

The chain combines TRBV13 with TRBJ1-1; the D gene is possibly TRBD1 (5 bases). CDR3 length: 15 amino acids. Germline CDR1 PRHDT, CDR2 FYEKMQ (reference sequence). Between the trimmed V and J ends, which lost 0 bases and 7 bases, there was a span of 15 bases. The CDR3 DNA follows: TGTGCCAGCAGCTTAGGCCTTGGAGGGGTTAATGAAGCTTTCTTT. Encoded protein: CASSLGLGGVNEAFF.

The chain is built from TRBV25-1 and TRBJ2-7; D may correspond to TRBD1 or TRBD2 (5 bases each). The CDR3 extends over 14 amino acids. Trimming took 3 bases from V and 2 from J, leaving 11 bases between them. Germline V lookup: CDR1 MGHDK, CDR2 SYGVNS. CDR3 sequence (DNA): TGTGCCAGCAGTGAGTGGGACCGACCCTACGAGCAGTACTTC. Translated, it gives CASSEWDRPYEQYF.

J is TRBJ2-1 and V is TRBV7-2, with 9 bases matching TRBD2. CDR3 size: 16 residues. CDR1 and CDR2 (germline): SGHTA, FQGNSA. J gave up 5 bases and V 2 bases, and 7 bases lay outside the gene matches. Here the CDR3 reads CASSLSVAGDNNEQFF. In nucleotides, the CDR3 is TGTGCCAGCAGCTTATCTGTAGCGGGGGATAACAATGAGCAGTTCTTC.

This clonotype was seen only a few times. The rearrangement joins TRBV7-9 to TRBJ1-2; D might be TRBD1 (6 bases). CDR3 length: 15 amino acids. With 4 bases removed from V and 2 bases from J, the gap between germline ends came to 14 bases. Germline V CDR1 and CDR2: SEHNR, FQNEAQ (reference sequence). The CDR3 reads CASSSGAGTNYGYTF. DNA for the CDR3: TGTGCCAGCAGCTCAGGGGCCGGTACGAACTATGGCTACACCTTC.

This clonotype was observed a handful of times. The chain is built from TRBV20-1 and TRBJ1-2; TRBD1 matches at 8 bases. The junction had 3 bases not matched to a gene; V was cut back by 3 bases and J by 6 bases. This CDR3 has 12 residues. Germline V gene data show CDR1 as DFQATT and CDR2 as SNEGSKA (reference sequence). The CDR3 coding sequence is TGCAGTGCTAGTGAGGACAGGGATGGCTACACCTTC. Amino acid sequence: CSASEDRDGYTF.